Listed below are T cell receptor beta chains from one sample, sequenced in a study of cytomegalovirus exposure and HLA in healthy donors. The table came from immunoSEQ multiplex PCR; TCRdb's copy has only in-frame clones and leaves some out. The data show 78,000 or so clones, around 94% seen once. Sequencing was performed on PBMCs. Source of these receptors: a woman in her late teens or twenties in good health and CMV-seropositive. The CDR3 runs from the conserved cysteine through the conserved F or W. A D gene is named only where the DNA matches it firmly. The size entry is marked missing in some rows and otherwise reads once, few, many or a size class.

V gene	J gene	D gene	CDR3 length	clone size	CDR3 protein	CDR3 DNA
TRBV29-1	TRBJ2-1	-	14	-	CSVVYPWAHNEQFF	TGCAGCGTTGTCTATCCTTGGGCACACAATGAGCAGTTCTTC
TRBV19	TRBJ1-2	TRBD1	16	-	CASRDGTGRARFGYTF	TGTGCCAGTAGAGACGGGACAGGGCGGGCGCGTTTTGGCTACACCTTC
TRBV7-2	TRBJ1-1	-	15	once	CASSLRWGVNTEAFF	TGTGCCAGCAGCTTAAGGTGGGGAGTAAACACTGAAGCTTTCTTT
TRBV28	TRBJ2-3	-	14	-	CAATWDSAADTQYF	TGTGCCGCAACGTGGGACTCTGCTGCAGATACGCAGTATTTT
TRBV2	TRBJ1-4	-	10	-	CAAFGEKLFF	TGTGCCGCCTTCGGTGAAAAACTGTTTTTT
TRBV28	TRBJ2-3	TRBD2	16	-	CASRLAGAKGTDTQYF	TGTGCCAGCAGACTAGCGGGGGCTAAGGGCACAGATACGCAGTATTTT
TRBV4-2	TRBJ2-7	TRBD2	16	-	CASSHGSGRALNEQYF	TGTGCCAGCAGCCATGGTAGCGGGAGGGCCCTCAACGAGCAGTACTTC
TRBV28	TRBJ2-7	-	15	-	CASSLIGTGPYEQYF	TGTGCCAGCAGTTTAATCGGTACAGGGCCCTACGAGCAGTACTTC
TRBV7-2	TRBJ2-2	TRBD1	17	-	CASSLLWGQGDTGELFF	TGTGCCAGCAGCTTACTCTGGGGACAGGGAGACACCGGGGAGCTGTTTTTT
TRBV27	TRBJ2-3	TRBD2	17	-	CASSLTRGRPKADTQYF	TGTGCCAGCAGTCTGACCCGCGGGAGGCCTAAGGCAGATACGCAGTATTTT
TRBV11-2	TRBJ1-4	TRBD1	18	-	CASTNPRDSLTTNEKLFF	TGTGCCAGCACCAATCCCCGGGACAGCCTTACAACTAATGAAAAACTGTTTTTT
TRBV28	TRBJ2-3	-	15	-	CASHGGHFLTDTQYF	TGTGCCAGCCACGGGGGGCACTTTCTCACAGATACGCAGTATTTT
TRBV5-1	TRBJ2-5	-	17	-	CASSSGQAGGVQETQYF	TGCGCCAGCAGCTCGGGACAGGCGGGAGGGGTTCAAGAGACCCAGTACTTC
TRBV4-1	TRBJ1-2	TRBD1	13	-	CASRKTGTYGYTF	TGCGCCAGCAGGAAGACAGGGACCTATGGCTACACCTTC
TRBV4-1	TRBJ2-5	TRBD2	15	-	CASSRSGTTKETQYF	TGCGCCAGCAGCCGTTCCGGGACTACCAAAGAGACCCAGTACTTC
TRBV2	TRBJ1-2	-	15	-	CAGPEEEGRVYGYTF	TGTGCCGGACCCGAAGAGGAGGGTAGAGTCTATGGCTACACCTTC
TRBV19	TRBJ1-6	TRBD1	15	-	CASRSGTAINSPLHF	TGTGCCAGTAGATCCGGGACAGCTATTAATTCACCCCTCCACTTT
TRBV7-9	TRBJ2-7	TRBD2	17	-	CASSFPAGLAGDYEQYF	TGTGCCAGCAGCTTCCCCGCCGGACTAGCGGGGGACTACGAGCAGTACTTC
TRBV7-9	TRBJ1-1	-	15	-	CASSLEAEGNTEAFF	TGTGCCAGCAGCTTAGAGGCAGAGGGGAACACTGAAGCTTTCTTT
TRBV6-6	TRBJ1-6	TRBD1	14	-	CASTPTGFGSPLHF	TGTGCCAGCACCCCGACAGGGTTTGGGTCACCCCTCCACTTT
TRBV27	TRBJ2-1	TRBD2	16	-	CASSRLAGGADNEQFF	TGTGCCAGCAGTCGACTAGCGGGGGGGGCGGACAATGAGCAGTTCTTC
TRBV7-8	TRBJ2-3	TRBD1	15	-	CASSIQGASTDTQYF	TGTGCCAGCAGCATCCAGGGGGCAAGCACAGATACGCAGTATTTT
TRBV12-5	TRBJ1-5	-	13	-	CASAITIIQPQHF	TGTGCTAGTGCCATAACAATAATACAGCCCCAGCATTTT
TRBV5-4	TRBJ2-7	-	12	-	CASSHANREQYF	TGTGCCAGCAGTCATGCGAACAGAGAGCAGTACTTC
TRBV10-1	TRBJ2-3	TRBD2	17	-	CASSPGLAGASTDTQYF	TGCGCCAGCAGCCCGGGACTAGCGGGAGCTAGCACAGATACGCAGTATTTT
TRBV19	TRBJ2-7	-	13	-	CASSSGLSYEQYF	TGTGCCAGTAGTAGCGGGCTATCCTACGAGCAGTACTTC
TRBV4-2	TRBJ2-5	TRBD1	17	-	CASSPPWTGGLQETQYF	TGTGCCAGCAGCCCTCCCTGGACAGGGGGTCTACAAGAGACCCAGTACTTC
TRBV9	TRBJ2-3	-	13	-	CASSVAERDTQYF	TGTGCCAGCAGCGTAGCTGAGAGAGATACGCAGTATTTT
TRBV9	TRBJ2-7	TRBD2	17	-	CASSPVAGAGLMNEQYF	TGTGCCAGCAGCCCCGTAGCGGGAGCTGGTTTAATGAACGAGCAGTACTTC
TRBV6-6	TRBJ1-1	TRBD1	16	-	CASSPGEQGMNTEAFF	TGTGCCAGTAGCCCGGGGGAACAGGGGATGAACACTGAAGCTTTCTTT
TRBV5-4	TRBJ2-7	-	14	-	CASSHPPSSYEQYF	TGTGCCAGCAGCCACCCCCCTAGCTCCTACGAGCAGTACTTC
TRBV9	TRBJ2-1	TRBD2	20	-	CASSVATGGWTKGRNNEQFF	TGTGCCAGCAGCGTAGCTACGGGGGGTTGGACAAAGGGCAGAAACAATGAGCAGTTCTTC
TRBV12-5	TRBJ2-1	-	13	-	CASGRDTNNEQFF	TGTGCTAGTGGACGCGATACCAACAATGAGCAGTTCTTC
TRBV19	TRBJ2-1	TRBD2	17	-	CASSDIPGLAVHNEQFF	TGTGCCAGTAGTGACATACCGGGACTAGCGGTCCACAATGAGCAGTTCTTC
TRBV28	TRBJ2-7	TRBD1	16	-	CASSFPGTGGPYEQYF	TGTGCCAGCAGTTTCCCCGGGACAGGGGGACCCTACGAGCAGTACTTC
TRBV7-2	TRBJ1-1	-	14	-	CASSLAGRGTEAFF	TGTGCCAGCAGCTTAGCGGGTAGGGGCACTGAAGCTTTCTTT
TRBV27	TRBJ2-1	TRBD2	18	once	CATSPDGTSGGAYNEQFF	TGTGCCACCTCTCCGGACGGGACTAGCGGGGGGGCCTACAATGAGCAGTTCTTC
TRBV29-1	TRBJ2-1	-	14	once	CSVQGMLNYNEQFF	TGCAGCGTTCAGGGAATGCTCAACTACAATGAGCAGTTCTTC
TRBV11-2	TRBJ2-1	TRBD2	19	-	CASSPLWSGDTNSYNEQFF	TGTGCCAGCAGCCCCCTGTGGAGCGGGGATACGAACTCCTACAATGAGCAGTTCTTC
TRBV7-2	TRBJ2-2	-	14	-	CASSLGAAGGELFF	TGTGCCAGCAGCTTAGGGGCGGCAGGGGGGGAGCTGTTTTTT
TRBV25-1	TRBJ1-3	-	14	-	CASSSSGSGNTIYF	TGTGCCAGCAGTTCCTCCGGCTCTGGAAACACCATATATTTT
TRBV28	TRBJ1-1	-	13	-	CASSLGQNTEAFF	TGTGCCAGCAGTTTAGGGCAGAACACTGAAGCTTTCTTT
TRBV4-2	TRBJ2-2	TRBD2	17	-	CASSYIAGGQNTGELFF	TGTGCCAGCAGCTATATAGCGGGGGGGCAGAACACCGGGGAGCTGTTTTTT
TRBV4-1	TRBJ2-3	-	15	-	CASSQENGSTDTQYF	TGCGCCAGCAGCCAAGAGAACGGGAGCACAGATACGCAGTATTTT